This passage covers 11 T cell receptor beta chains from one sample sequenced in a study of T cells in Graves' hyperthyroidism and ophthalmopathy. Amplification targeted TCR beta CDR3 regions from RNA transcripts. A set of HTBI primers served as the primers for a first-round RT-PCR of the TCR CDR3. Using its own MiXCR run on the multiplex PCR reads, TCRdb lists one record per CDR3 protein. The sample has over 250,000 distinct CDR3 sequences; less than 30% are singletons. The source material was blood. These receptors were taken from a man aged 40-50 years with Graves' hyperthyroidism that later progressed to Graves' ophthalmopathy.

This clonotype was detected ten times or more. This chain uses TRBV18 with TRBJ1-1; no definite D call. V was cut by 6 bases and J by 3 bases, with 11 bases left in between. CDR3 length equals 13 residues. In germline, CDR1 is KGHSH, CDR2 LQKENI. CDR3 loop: CASSSVGDTEAFF. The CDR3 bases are TGTGCCAGCTCGTCCGTTGGGGACACTGAAGCTTTCTTT.

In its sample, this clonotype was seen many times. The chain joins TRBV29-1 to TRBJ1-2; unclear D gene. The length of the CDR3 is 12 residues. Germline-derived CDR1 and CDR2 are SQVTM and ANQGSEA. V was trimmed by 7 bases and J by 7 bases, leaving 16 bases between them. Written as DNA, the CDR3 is TGCAGCGCCGAAGCGGCGGATCCTGGCTACACCTTC. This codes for CSAEAADPGYTF.

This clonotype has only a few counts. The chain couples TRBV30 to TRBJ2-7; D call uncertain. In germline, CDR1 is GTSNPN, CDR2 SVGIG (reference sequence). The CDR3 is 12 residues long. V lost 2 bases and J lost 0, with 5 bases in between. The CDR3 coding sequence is TGTGCCTGGAGTTCCTTCTCCTACGAGCAGTACTTC. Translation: CAWSSFSYEQYF.

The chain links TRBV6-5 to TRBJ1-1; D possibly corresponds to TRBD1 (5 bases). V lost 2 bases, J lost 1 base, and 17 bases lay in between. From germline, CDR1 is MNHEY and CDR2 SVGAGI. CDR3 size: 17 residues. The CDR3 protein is CASSYLQGWGENTEAFF. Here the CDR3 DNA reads TGTGCCAGCAGTTACCTTCAAGGTTGGGGCGAGAACACTGAAGCTTTCTTT.

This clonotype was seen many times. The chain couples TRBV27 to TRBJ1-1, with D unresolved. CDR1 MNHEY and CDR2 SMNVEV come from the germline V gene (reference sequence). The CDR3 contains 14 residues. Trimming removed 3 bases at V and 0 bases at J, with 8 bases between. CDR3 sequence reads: CASSFTPLNTEAFF. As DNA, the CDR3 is TGTGCCAGCAGTTTTACCCCTTTGAACACTGAAGCTTTCTTT.

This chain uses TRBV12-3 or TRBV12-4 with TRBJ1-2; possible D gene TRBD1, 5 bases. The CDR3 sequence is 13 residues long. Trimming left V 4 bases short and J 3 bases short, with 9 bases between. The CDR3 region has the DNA TGTGCCAGCAGTTCTTCAGGGTACTATGGCTACACCTTC. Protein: CASSSSGYYGYTF.

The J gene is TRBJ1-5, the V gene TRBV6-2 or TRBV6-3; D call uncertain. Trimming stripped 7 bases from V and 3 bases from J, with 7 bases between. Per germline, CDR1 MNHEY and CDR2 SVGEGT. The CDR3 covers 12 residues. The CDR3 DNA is TGTGCCAGCAAATTAGTCAATCAGCCCCAGCATTTT. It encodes CASKLVNQPQHF.

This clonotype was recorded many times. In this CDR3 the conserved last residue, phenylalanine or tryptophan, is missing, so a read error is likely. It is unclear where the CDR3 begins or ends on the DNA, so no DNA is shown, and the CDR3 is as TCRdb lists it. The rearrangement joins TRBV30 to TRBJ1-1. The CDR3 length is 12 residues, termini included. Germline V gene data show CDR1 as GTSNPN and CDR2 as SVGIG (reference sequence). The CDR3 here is CAWSGQGGGVGI.

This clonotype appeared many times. CDR3 DNA: TGTGCCAGCAGCCCTATCATGGGCGAAGCTTTCTTT. Amino acids: CASSPIMGEAFF. The rearrangement uses TRBV12-3 or TRBV12-4 and TRBJ1-1; no clear D. Deletions cut 6 bases from V and 8 bases from J, with 13 bases between. The CDR3 totals 12 residues.

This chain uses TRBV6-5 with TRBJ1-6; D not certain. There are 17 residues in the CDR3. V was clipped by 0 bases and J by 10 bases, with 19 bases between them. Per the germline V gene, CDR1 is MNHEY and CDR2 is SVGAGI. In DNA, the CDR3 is TGTGCCAGCAGTTACTCGCGTGTTGAGACTCTGGGGTCACCCCTCCACTTT. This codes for CASSYSRVETLGSPLHF.

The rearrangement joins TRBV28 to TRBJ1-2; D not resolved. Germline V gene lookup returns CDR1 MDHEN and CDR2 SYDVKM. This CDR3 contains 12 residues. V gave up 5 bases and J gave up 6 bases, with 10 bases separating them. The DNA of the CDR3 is TGTGCCAGCAGTAGACGTGGGCATGGCTACACCTTC. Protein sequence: CASSRRGHGYTF.